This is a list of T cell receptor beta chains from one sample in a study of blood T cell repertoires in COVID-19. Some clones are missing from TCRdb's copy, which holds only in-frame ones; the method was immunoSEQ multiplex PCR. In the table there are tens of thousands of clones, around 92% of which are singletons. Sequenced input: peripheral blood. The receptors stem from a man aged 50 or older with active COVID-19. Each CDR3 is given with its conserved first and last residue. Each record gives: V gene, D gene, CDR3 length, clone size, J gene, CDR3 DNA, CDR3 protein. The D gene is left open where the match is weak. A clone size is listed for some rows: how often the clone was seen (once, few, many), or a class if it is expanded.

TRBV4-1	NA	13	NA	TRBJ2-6	TGCGCCAGCAGCCCGACAGGAGTTCAAGTCCTGACTTTC	CASSPTGVQVLTF
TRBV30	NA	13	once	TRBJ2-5	TGTGCCTGCGCCGCATACAGAAGAAAGACCCAGTACTTC	CACAAYRRKTQYF
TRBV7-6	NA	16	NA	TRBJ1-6	TGTGCCAGCAGCTTAGCGCGAGGGTTCGTGAATTCACCCCTCCACTTT	CASSLARGFVNSPLHF
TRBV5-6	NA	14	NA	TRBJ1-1	TGTGCCAGCACCCACGTCAGGGTTGACACTGAAGCTTTCTTT	CASTHVRVDTEAFF
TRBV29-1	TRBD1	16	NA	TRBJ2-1	TGCAGCGTTGAGATTGGGACAGGGAGCTCCTACAATGAGCAGTTCTTC	CSVEIGTGSSYNEQFF
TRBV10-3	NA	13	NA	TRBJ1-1	TGTGCCATCAGACTAAGGGGTGGGACTGAAGCTTTCTTT	CAIRLRGGTEAFF
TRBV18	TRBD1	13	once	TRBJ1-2	TGTGCCAGCTCCGCGGGACAGAACTATGGCTACACCTTC	CASSAGQNYGYTF
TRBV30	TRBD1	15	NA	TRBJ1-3	TGTGCCTCCTCAACTGACAGGGGTTCTGGAAACACCATATATTTT	CASSTDRGSGNTIYF
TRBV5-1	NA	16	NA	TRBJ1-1	TGCGCCAGCAGCTTAGGAGGGGCCCTGGCGAGGGCTGAAGCTTTCTTT	CASSLGGALARAEAFF
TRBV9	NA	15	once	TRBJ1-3	TGTGCCAGCAGCGTAGGGACAGTGTTCGGAAACACCATATATTTT	CASSVGTVFGNTIYF
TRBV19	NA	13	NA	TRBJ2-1	TGTGCCAGTAGTGCCTCCCCTGAGGCTGAGCAGTTCTTC	CASSASPEAEQFF
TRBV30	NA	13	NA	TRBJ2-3	TGTGGCCAGCGGAACCCGGGTACAGATACGCAGTATTTT	CGQRNPGTDTQYF
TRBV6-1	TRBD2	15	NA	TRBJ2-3	TGTGCCAGCAGTGACCTAGCGGGGGAGTCAGATACGCAGTATTTT	CASSDLAGESDTQYF
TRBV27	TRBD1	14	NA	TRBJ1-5	TGTGCCAGCTCGGACAGGGGGCTTAACCAGCCCCAGCATTTT	CASSDRGLNQPQHF
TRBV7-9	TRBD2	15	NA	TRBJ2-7	TGTGCCAGCAGCTTAAGTGGCGGGGGTGTTAACGAGCAGTACTTC	CASSLSGGGVNEQYF
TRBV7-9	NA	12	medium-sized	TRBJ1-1	TGTGCCTCAGGCGGGGATGGGACTGAAGCTTTCTTT	CASGGDGTEAFF
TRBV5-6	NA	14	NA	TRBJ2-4	TGTGCCAGCAGCCCCCTGCAAGCCCAAAACATTCAGTACTTC	CASSPLQAQNIQYF
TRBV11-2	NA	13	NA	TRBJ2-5	TGTGCCAGCAGCTTAGTGCAGCAAGAGACCCAGTACTTC	CASSLVQQETQYF
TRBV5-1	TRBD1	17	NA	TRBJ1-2	TGCGCCAGCAGCTTGGGGTCTGCGGGACAGCCCTTCTATGGCTACACCTTC	CASSLGSAGQPFYGYTF
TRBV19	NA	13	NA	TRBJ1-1	TGTGCCAGTAGGGACTCGATAGGACGCGGAGCTTTCTTT	CASRDSIGRGAFF